This T cell receptor (beta chain) was sequenced for a study of tumor-infiltrating lymphocytes in primary liver carcinoma. Overall study context: The patients, men and women alike, were aged 30 to 69 years.

Both RNA and DNA were isolated together from 20-30 mg of bulk tissue that had not been sorted. Patients underwent surgical resection for primary liver carcinoma. TCR beta cDNA was made from approximately 540 ng total RNA with a constant-region primer. ARM-PCR was slightly modified, and three nested multiplex PCR rounds with it gave rise to the TCR beta libraries. TRBV1-TRBV30 forward primers and a C-beta reverse primer were used in the first two PCR rounds, which each ran for 10 cycles. TCRdb re-derived calls from the multiplex PCR reads in MiXCR, one entry per CDR3 protein. The repertoire holds fewer than 50,000 distinct CDR3 sequences, with roughly 73% as singletons. Germline V gene data show CDR1 as LNHDA and CDR2 as SQIVND (reference sequence). CDR3 length: 14 amino acids. The J segment lost 6 bases and the V segment lost 9 bases, leaving 8 bases of the junction unmatched. Study outcomes and limitations: A significantly higher top-250-clone fraction was found in tumors than in blood (p = 0.039). Pairs of tumor regions overlapped more than tumor-adjacent and tumor-blood pairs did.

Notes on this clonotype: The target antigen is unknown.

The V and J genes are TRBV19 and TRBJ1-1; 12 bases map to TRBD1. The sample comprised tumor-adjacent normal liver tissue. This TCR derives from a woman aged 25 to 39 with primary liver carcinoma and hepatitis B virus infection. Written as DNA, the CDR3 is TGTGCCAGCCGGGACAGGGGGCCGAGGGCTGAAGCTTTCTTT. Its protein is CASRDRGPRAEAFF. The entire variable domain, with the rest obtained from reference TRBV19 and TRBJ1-1, is as follows: DGGITQSPKYLFRKEGQNVTLSCEQNLNHDAMYWYRQDPGQGLRLIYYSQIVNDFQKGDIAEGYSVSREKKESFPLTVTSAQKNPTAFYLCASRDRGPRAEAFFGQGTRLTVV.